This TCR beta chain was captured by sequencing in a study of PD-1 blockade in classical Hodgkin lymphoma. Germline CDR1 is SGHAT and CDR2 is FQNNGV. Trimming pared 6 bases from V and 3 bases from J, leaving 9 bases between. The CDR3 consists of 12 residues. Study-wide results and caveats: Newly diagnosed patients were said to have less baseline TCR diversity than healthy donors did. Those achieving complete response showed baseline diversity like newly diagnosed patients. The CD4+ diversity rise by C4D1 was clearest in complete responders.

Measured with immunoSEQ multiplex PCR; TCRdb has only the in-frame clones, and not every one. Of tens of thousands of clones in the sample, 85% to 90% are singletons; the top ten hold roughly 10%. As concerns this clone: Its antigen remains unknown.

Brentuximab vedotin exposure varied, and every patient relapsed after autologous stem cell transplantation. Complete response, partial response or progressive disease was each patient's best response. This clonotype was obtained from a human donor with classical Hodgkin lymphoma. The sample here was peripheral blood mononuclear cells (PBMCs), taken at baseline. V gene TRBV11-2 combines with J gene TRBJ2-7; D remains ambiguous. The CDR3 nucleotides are TGTGCCAGCAGTACCGATGGCTACGAGCAGTACTTC. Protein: CASSTDGYEQYF.